The rows below give T cell receptor beta chains drawn from one sample of a study of naive and memory T cell subsets. One entry per CDR3 protein, called by TCRdb with MiXCR from the UMI-ligation and nested PCR reads. The data contain about 150,000 distinct CDR3 sequences, about 23% of them singletons. Source material: naive CD4+ T cells from blood. The receptors derive from a human donor in good health. Each CDR3 is given with its conserved first and last residue. The D gene is left open where the match is weak. The listing skips clone size in some rows; elsewhere it reads once, few, many or a size class.

.	TRBV23-1	TRBJ2-5	TRBD1	TGCGCCAGCAGTCACGAGGACAGGGATGAAGAGACCCAGTACTTC	CASSHEDRDEETQYF
.	TRBV12-3/TRBV12-4	TRBJ2-6	.	TGTGCCAGCAGACTCCGGGGGACTGGGGCCAACGTCCTGACTTTC	CASRLRGTGANVLTF
.	TRBV30	TRBJ2-1	TRBD2	TGTGCCTGGAGAACGGGGGTCCTAGCGGGAGGGCCCTCACTCTACAATGAGCAGTTCTTC	CAWRTGVLAGGPSLYNEQFF
few	TRBV11-3	TRBJ2-1	.	TGTGCCAGCAGCCATGATGGGCGGAATGAGCAGTTCTTC	CASSHDGRNEQFF
few	TRBV27	TRBJ2-3	.	TGTGCCAGCAAAAGGAGAGGCCCAGATACGCAGTATTTT	CASKRRGPDTQYF
.	TRBV28	TRBJ2-7	.	TGTGCCAGCATCCCTTCGGGGGCTTATACCTACGAGCAGTACTTC	CASIPSGAYTYEQYF
few	TRBV3-1	TRBJ1-1	.	TGTGCCAGCAGCCCGTCTTGGGGGCTAGTAACTGAAGCTTTCTTT	CASSPSWGLVTEAFF
few	TRBV3-1	TRBJ2-7	.	TGTGCCAGCAGCCAAGTCTATCCGGGCGAGCAGTACTTC	CASSQVYPGEQYF
.	TRBV7-2	TRBJ1-1	.	TGTGCCAGCAGCACGAGCGCCCCGGGTAACACTGAAGCTTTCTTT	CASSTSAPGNTEAFF
.	TRBV5-1	TRBJ1-5	.	TGCGCCAGCAAAACAGGTCCCGAGAGCAATCAGCCCCAGCATTTT	CASKTGPESNQPQHF
few	TRBV6-5	TRBJ2-3	.	TGTGCCAGCAGTTACTTGAGGGACCCCCTAGATACGCAGTATTTT	CASSYLRDPLDTQYF
.	TRBV7-9	TRBJ2-5	.	TGTGCCAGCAGCTTAGGGGCAGAGACCCAGTACTTC	CASSLGAETQYF
few	TRBV7-3	TRBJ2-3	TRBD2	TGTGCCAGCAGCTCCTCACCCGGACTAGCTATAGATACGCAGTATTTT	CASSSSPGLAIDTQYF
many	TRBV7-3	TRBJ2-1	.	TGTGCCAGCAGCTTAACTAGTTTCCCGAACAATGAGCAGTTCTTC	CASSLTSFPNNEQFF
.	TRBV6-2/TRBV6-3	TRBJ2-1	TRBD2	TGTGCCAGCAGCCGCACGGGGGGTCGTACCGGCCAGTTCTTC	CASSRTGGRTGQFF
.	TRBV30	TRBJ2-5	.	TGTGCCTGGAGTCCCCCGGGACTTTTGATTCAAGAGACCCAGTACTTC	CAWSPPGLLIQETQYF
.	TRBV7-3	TRBJ2-1	.	TGTGCCAGCAGCCGAGACTCACCGAATGAGCAGTTCTTC	CASSRDSPNEQFF
few	TRBV3-1	TRBJ2-7	.	TGTGCCAGCAGCCAAATGGTTGGGCGCCTCTACGAGCAGTACTTC	CASSQMVGRLYEQYF
.	TRBV24-1	TRBJ2-1	TRBD2	TGTGCCACCAGTGACCCAGGGACTAGGGCGGATGAGCAGTTCTTC	CATSDPGTRADEQFF
.	TRBV12-3/TRBV12-4	TRBJ1-2	.	TGTGCCAGCACCTTAGCACTCCCCGGGACCGGGCTTATTGGCTACACCTTC	CASTLALPGTGLIGYTF
.	TRBV6-1	TRBJ2-7	.	TGTGCCAGCAGCTCTAGGACCGGGACGGTGGTCTACGAGCAGTACTTC	CASSSRTGTVVYEQYF
many	TRBV5-1	TRBJ2-1	TRBD1	TGCGCCAGCAGCTTGGGACAGGGTCTCGGTGAGCAGTTCTTC	CASSLGQGLGEQFF
.	TRBV30	TRBJ2-1	.	TGTGCCTGGACCCAGGGGCCCTACAATGAGCAGTTCTTC	CAWTQGPYNEQFF
few	TRBV28	TRBJ2-4	.	TGTGCCAGCAGTCAGATAGCCAAAAACATTCAGTACTTC	CASSQIAKNIQYF
few	TRBV7-9	TRBJ1-1	.	TGTGCCAGCAGCGATGGGCCCCGGGGGGTGAACACTGAAGCTTTCTTT	CASSDGPRGVNTEAFF
.	TRBV9	TRBJ1-1	.	TGTGCCAGCAGCGACGCTTCCTCGGGGAACACTGAAGCTTTCTTT	CASSDASSGNTEAFF
few	TRBV7-6	TRBJ2-3	TRBD2	TGTGCCAGCAGCTCGAGGACTAGCGGCACAGATACGCAGTATTTT	CASSSRTSGTDTQYF
few	TRBV6-5	TRBJ1-1	.	TGTGCCAGCACCTCGGTAACAGGGTTTGTTGACACTGAAGCTTTCTTT	CASTSVTGFVDTEAFF
few	TRBV28	TRBJ2-3	TRBD2	TGTGCCAGCAGACCGAGCGGGATTAGCACAGATACGCAGTATTTT	CASRPSGISTDTQYF
.	TRBV30	TRBJ1-2	.	TGTGCCTGGAGTGTACGTGGGGGGAGGCATGGCTACACCTTC	CAWSVRGGRHGYTF
many	TRBV30	TRBJ2-1	.	TGTGCCTGGAGTCGCAGAGTCTACAATGAGCAGTTCTTC	CAWSRRVYNEQFF
many	TRBV24-1	TRBJ2-3	.	TGTGCCACCAGTGAAAGTGGCGGTCGCACAGATACGCAGTATTTT	CATSESGGRTDTQYF
few	TRBV6-6	TRBJ2-2	TRBD2	TGTGCCAGCAGTTACTCCCTAGCGGGAGGCGGGGAGCTGTTTTTT	CASSYSLAGGGELFF
.	TRBV19	TRBJ1-1	.	TGTGCCAGCGCTCCGGGGCAGACATTCACTGAAGCTTTCTTT	CASAPGQTFTEAFF
.	TRBV19	TRBJ2-3	TRBD1	TGTGCCAGTAGCCCCCGGGACAGCTACACAGATACGCAGTATTTT	CASSPRDSYTDTQYF
many	TRBV4-2	TRBJ2-3	TRBD2	TGTGCCAGCAGCCCTTTGGGGACTAGCGCGTCCACAGATACGCAGTATTTT	CASSPLGTSASTDTQYF
few	TRBV29-1	TRBJ2-1	TRBD2	TGCAGCGCTACTACTAGCGGGAGAACGAATGAGCAGTTCTTC	CSATTSGRTNEQFF
.	TRBV12-3/TRBV12-4	TRBJ1-1	.	TGTGCCAGCAGTTTTCCCAGCCCTGTCACTGAAGCTTTCTTT	CASSFPSPVTEAFF
.	TRBV6-2/TRBV6-3	TRBJ2-2	TRBD2	TGTGCCAGCAGTTATTATGGACTAGCGAGCACCGGGGAGCTGTTTTTT	CASSYYGLASTGELFF
.	TRBV2	TRBJ2-7	.	TGTGCCAGCAGTCGGGGCCGGACCTACGAGCAGTACTTC	CASSRGRTYEQYF
.	TRBV29-1	TRBJ2-6	.	TGCAGCGCCACGGGGGCAGGAGATAGCTCTGGGGCCAACGTCCTGACTTTC	CSATGAGDSSGANVLTF
few	TRBV20-1	TRBJ2-3	.	TGCAGTGCTAGCCGAGTCGCCCCTAACACAGATACGCAGTATTTT	CSASRVAPNTDTQYF
few	TRBV12-3/TRBV12-4	TRBJ2-7	.	TGTGCCAGCAGTTTAACGGGGAGAGGTAGCTACGAGCAGTACTTC	CASSLTGRGSYEQYF
.	TRBV29-1	TRBJ2-1	TRBD2	TGCAGCGTTGAAGCTGGTAGCGGGGGTTACAATGAGCAGTTCTTC	CSVEAGSGGYNEQFF
.	TRBV6-1	TRBJ1-5	.	TGTGCCAGCAGTGAAGCTGGGGGGGCTCAACAGCCCCAGCATTTT	CASSEAGGAQQPQHF
.	TRBV7-6	TRBJ1-5	.	TGTGCCAGCAGCTTAGGGGGACGGGATAGCAATCAGCCCCAGCATTTT	CASSLGGRDSNQPQHF
many	TRBV29-1	TRBJ2-1	.	TGCAGCGTTAGAGGGGGGAGGGCGAGCTCCTACAATGAGCAGTTCTTC	CSVRGGRASSYNEQFF
few	TRBV29-1	TRBJ2-1	TRBD2	TGCAGCGCACTGAGCGGGACCGGCTCCAGGCAGTTCTTC	CSALSGTGSRQFF
few	TRBV6-5	TRBJ2-3	.	TGTGCCAGCAGTTACGGGTTTATCGGAGGTACAGATACGCAGTATTTT	CASSYGFIGGTDTQYF
.	TRBV5-1	TRBJ2-3	.	TGCGCCAGCAGCCCCAAGGCCCCAGATACGCAGTATTTT	CASSPKAPDTQYF
.	TRBV28	TRBJ1-5	.	TGTGCCAGCACCGCTAAAACTCGCCGTCAGCCCCAGCATTTT	CASTAKTRRQPQHF
few	TRBV29-1	TRBJ2-1	.	TGCAGCGTTCCTCACCTTCGACGGGGGAATGAGCAGTTCTTC	CSVPHLRRGNEQFF
few	TRBV7-2	TRBJ2-7	.	TGTGCCAGCAGCTTAGAAGGGCCAGGGAAGCTCGGCGAGCAGTACTTC	CASSLEGPGKLGEQYF
.	TRBV5-1	TRBJ2-7	.	TGCGCCAGCAGCACACTTACCGGGGCGTACGAGCAGTACTTC	CASSTLTGAYEQYF